This T cell receptor (beta chain) was identified during a study of T cells in Graves' hyperthyroidism and ophthalmopathy. RNA transcripts were the template for amplifying TCR beta CDR3 regions. HTBI primers were employed in a first-round RT-PCR of the TCR CDR3. TCRdb recomputed calls from the multiplex PCR reads with MiXCR, one row per CDR3 protein. Here the sample spans about 320,000 distinct CDR3 sequences, around a sixth being singletons. Germline CDR1 LNHDA, CDR2 SQIVND (reference sequence). The CDR3 runs to 14 residues. The trim removed 8 bases at V and 7 bases at J, leaving 8 bases unmatched. The sequence came from a man aged 25-45 years with Graves' hyperthyroidism. The sequencing input was blood. The rearrangement links TRBV19 to TRBJ2-1; TRBD2 matches 10 bases. CDR3 region: CASASGRVENEQFF. CDR3 bases: TGTGCCAGTGCAAGCGGGAGGGTGGAAAATGAGCAGTTCTTC.